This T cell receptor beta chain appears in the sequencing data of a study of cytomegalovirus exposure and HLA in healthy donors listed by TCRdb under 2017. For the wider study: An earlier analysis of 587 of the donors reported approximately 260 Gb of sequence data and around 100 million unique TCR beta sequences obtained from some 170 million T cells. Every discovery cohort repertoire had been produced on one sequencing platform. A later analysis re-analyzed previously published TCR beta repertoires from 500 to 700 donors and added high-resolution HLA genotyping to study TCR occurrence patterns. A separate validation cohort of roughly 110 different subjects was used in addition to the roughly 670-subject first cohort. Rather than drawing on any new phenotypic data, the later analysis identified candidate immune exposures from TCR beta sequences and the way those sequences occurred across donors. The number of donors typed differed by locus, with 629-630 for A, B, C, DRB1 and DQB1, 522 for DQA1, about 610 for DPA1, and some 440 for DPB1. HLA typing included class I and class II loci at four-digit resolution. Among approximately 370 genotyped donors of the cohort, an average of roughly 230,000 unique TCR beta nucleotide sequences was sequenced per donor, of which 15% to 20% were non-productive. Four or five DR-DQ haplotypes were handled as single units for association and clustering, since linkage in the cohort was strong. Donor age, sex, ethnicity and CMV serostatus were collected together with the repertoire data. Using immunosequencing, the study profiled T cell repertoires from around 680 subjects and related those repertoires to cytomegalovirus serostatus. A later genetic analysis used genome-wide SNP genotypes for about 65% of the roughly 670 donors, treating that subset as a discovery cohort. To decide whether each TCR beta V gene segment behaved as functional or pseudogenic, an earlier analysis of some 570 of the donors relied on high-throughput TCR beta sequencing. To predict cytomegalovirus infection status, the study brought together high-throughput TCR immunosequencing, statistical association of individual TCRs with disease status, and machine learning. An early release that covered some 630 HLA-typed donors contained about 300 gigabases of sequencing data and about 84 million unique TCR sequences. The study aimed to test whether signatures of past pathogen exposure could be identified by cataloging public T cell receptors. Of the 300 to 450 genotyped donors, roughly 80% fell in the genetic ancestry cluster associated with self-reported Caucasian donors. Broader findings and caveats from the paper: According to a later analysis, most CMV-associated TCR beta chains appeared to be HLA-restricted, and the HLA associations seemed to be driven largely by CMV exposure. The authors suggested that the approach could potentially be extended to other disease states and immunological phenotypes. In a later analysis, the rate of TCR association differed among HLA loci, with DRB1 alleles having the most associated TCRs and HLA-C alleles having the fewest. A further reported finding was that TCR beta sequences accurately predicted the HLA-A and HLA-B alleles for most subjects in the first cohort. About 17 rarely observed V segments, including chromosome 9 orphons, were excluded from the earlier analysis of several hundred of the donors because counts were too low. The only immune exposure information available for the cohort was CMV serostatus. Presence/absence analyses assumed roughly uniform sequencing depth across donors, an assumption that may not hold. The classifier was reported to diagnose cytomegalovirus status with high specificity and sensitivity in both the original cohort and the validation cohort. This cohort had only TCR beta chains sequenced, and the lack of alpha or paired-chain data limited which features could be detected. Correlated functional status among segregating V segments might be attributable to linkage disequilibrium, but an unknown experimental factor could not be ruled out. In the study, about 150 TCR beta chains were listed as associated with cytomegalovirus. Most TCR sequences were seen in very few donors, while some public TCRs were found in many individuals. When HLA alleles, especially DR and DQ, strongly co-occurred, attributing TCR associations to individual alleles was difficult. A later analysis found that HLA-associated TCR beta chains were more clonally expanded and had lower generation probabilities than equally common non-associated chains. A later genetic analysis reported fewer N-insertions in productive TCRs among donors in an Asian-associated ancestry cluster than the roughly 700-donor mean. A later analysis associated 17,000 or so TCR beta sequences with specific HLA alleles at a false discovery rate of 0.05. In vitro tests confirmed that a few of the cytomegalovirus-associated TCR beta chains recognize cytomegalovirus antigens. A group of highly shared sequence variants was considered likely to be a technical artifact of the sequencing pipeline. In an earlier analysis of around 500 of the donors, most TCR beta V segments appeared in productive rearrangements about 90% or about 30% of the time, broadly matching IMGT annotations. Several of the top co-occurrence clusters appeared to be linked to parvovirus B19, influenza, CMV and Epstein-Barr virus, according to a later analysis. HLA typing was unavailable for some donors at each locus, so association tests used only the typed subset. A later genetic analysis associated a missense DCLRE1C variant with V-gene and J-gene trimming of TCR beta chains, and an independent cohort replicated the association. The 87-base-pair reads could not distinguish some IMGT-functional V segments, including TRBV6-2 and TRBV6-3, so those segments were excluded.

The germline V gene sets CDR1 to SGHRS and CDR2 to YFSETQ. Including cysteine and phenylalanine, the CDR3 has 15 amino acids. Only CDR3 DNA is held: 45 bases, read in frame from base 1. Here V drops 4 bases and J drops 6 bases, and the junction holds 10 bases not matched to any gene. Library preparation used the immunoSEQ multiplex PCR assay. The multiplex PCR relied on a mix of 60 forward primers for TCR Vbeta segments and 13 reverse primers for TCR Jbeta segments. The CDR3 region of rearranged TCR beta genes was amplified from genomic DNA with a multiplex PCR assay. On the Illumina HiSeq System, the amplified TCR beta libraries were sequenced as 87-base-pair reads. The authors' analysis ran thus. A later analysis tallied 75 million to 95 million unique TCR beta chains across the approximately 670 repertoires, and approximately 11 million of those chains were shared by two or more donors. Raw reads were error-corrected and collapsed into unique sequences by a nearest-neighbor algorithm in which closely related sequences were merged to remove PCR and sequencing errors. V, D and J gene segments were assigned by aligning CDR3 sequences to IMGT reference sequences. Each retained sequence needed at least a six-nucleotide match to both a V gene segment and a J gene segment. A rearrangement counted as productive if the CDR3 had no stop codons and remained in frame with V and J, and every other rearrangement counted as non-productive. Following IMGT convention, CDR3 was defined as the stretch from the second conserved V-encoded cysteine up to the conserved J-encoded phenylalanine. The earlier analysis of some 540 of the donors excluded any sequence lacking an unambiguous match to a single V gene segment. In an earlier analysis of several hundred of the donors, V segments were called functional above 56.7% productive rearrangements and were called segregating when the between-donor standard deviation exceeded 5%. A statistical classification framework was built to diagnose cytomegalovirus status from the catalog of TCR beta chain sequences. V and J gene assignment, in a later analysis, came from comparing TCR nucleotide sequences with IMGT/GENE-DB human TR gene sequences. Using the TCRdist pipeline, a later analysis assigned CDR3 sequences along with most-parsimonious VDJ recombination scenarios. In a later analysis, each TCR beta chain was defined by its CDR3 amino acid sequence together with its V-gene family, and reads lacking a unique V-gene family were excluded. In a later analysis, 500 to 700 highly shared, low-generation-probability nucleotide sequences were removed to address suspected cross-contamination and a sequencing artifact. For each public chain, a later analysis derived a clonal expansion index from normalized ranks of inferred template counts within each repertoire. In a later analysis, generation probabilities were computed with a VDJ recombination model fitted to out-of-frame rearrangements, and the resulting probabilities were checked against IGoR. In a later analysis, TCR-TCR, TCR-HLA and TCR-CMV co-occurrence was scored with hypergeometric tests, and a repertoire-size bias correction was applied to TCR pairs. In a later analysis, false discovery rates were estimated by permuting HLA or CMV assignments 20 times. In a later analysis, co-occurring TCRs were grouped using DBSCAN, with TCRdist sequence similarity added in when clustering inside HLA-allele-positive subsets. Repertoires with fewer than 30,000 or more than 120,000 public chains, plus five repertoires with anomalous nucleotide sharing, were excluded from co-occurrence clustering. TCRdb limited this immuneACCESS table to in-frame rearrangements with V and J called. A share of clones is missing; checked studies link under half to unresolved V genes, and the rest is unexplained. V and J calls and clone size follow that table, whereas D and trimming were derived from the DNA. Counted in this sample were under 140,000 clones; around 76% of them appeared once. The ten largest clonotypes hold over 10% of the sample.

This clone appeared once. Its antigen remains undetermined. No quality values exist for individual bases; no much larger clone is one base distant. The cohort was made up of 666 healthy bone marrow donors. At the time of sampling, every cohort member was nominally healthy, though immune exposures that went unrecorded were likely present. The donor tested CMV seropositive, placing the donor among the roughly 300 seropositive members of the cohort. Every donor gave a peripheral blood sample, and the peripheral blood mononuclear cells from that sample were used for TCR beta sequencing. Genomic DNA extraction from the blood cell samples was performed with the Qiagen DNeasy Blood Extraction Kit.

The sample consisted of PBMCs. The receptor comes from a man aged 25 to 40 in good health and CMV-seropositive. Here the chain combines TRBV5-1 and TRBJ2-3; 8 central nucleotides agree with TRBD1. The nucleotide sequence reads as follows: TGCGCCAGCAGCGGATTCAGGGGGCGTGAGGATACGCAGTATTTT. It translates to CASSGFRGREDTQYF. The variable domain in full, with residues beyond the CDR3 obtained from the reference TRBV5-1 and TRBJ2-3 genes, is KAGVTQTPRYLIKTRGQQVTLSCSPISGHRSVSWYQQTPGQGLQFLFEYFSETQRNKGNFPGRFSGRQFSNSRSEMNVSTLELGDSALYLCASSGFRGREDTQYFGPGTRLTVL.